The TCR beta chain described here comes from a study of long-term antiretroviral therapy in people with HIV. General study points: Dominating the repertoire at all time points were the clones that expanded before ART. Diversity went up after ART and still fell short of transplant donor controls.

Remarks on this clone: Its antigen is as yet unknown.

Trimming pared 1 base from V and 5 bases from J, leaving 9 bases between. This CDR3 spans 13 amino acids. Germline V gives CDR1 SEHNR, CDR2 FQNEAQ (reference sequence). It was version v3.0 of the immunoSEQ assay that was run at survey level. The table came from immunoSEQ multiplex PCR; TCRdb's copy has only in-frame clones and leaves some out. The table records 20,000 to 30,000 clones, about 86% of them present only once. Each participant with HIV received care in the United States. The TCR originated in a woman younger than 30 with HIV. The specimen comprised unsorted PBMCs, sampled at the start of antiretroviral therapy, before treatment. This sequence joins TRBV7-9 and TRBJ2-7; D call uncertain. The CDR3 DNA follows: TGTGCCAGCAGCTTAGTTCTGCCCGACGAGCAGTACTTC. As protein: CASSLVLPDEQYF.